This T cell receptor beta chain came from a study of blood T cell repertoires in COVID-19. For the study at large: The United States, Italy and Spain provided the acute and convalescent COVID-19 samples. T cells, B-cell-depleted T cells, or PBMCs provided the cDNA or gDNA that served as material.

This clone was detected only once. In the study's own analysis: Reference gene primer amplification yielded estimated nucleated cell counts. Profiled with immunoSEQ multiplex PCR; TCRdb holds only in-frame clones, not every one. V and J calls and clone size follow that table, whereas D and trimming were derived from the DNA. This table has around 280,000 clones, around 88% appearing once. Material for sequencing was peripheral blood. The TCR was taken from a woman under 40 who had recovered from COVID-19.

CDR3 sequence reads: CASRDDLGPNPYEQYF. The CDR3 DNA reads as TGTGCCAGCCGAGACGACTTGGGGCCTAACCCCTACGAGCAGTACTTC. The chain joins TRBV7-2 to TRBJ2-7; possible D gene TRBD1, 5 bases. V was clipped by 8 bases and J by 2 bases, with 22 bases between them. The CDR3 consists of 16 residues. Germline-derived CDR1 and CDR2 are SGHTA and FQGNSA.